The present T cell receptor (beta chain) was sequenced within a study of cytomegalovirus exposure and HLA in healthy donors. Study conclusions and caveats: The study had only CMV serostatus as immune exposure information. Rare TCR sequences predominated, though certain public TCRs were found in many donors.

The CDR3 has 16 amino acids. CDR1 is SGHVS and CDR2 is FQNEAQ in the germline V gene. V shed 5 bases, J shed 4 bases, and the junction held 13 bases outside the gene matches. Primers included in the PCR were 60 Vbeta and 13 Jbeta primers. Repertoires were generated with immunoSEQ multiplex PCR, while TCRdb's copy carries only in-frame clones and drops some. Of about 94,000 clones in the sample, over 65% were seen once. This clone appeared a few times. Its matching antigen is unknown. The clonotype comes from a man aged 30-40 years in good health and CMV-seronegative. The chain links TRBV7-8 to TRBJ1-1; 7 nucleotides align to TRBD1. The specimen was PBMCs. CDR3 coding DNA: TGTGCCAGCAGCCCCCGGACAGGCCTTATGAGCACTGAAGCTTTCTTT. This encodes CASSPRTGLMSTEAFF.